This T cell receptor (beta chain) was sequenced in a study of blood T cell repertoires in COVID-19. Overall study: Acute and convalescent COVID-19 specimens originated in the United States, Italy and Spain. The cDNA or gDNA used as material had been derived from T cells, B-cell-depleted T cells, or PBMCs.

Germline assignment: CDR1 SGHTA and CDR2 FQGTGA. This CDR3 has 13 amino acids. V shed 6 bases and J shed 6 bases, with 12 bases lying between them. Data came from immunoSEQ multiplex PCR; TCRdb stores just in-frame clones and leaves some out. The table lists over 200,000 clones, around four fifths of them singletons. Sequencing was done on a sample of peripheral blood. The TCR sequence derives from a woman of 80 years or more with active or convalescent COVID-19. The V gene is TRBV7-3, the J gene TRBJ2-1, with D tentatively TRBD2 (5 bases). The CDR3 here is CASRLRAGNEQFF. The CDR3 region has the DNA TGTGCCAGCAGATTGAGGGCGGGCAATGAGCAGTTCTTC.